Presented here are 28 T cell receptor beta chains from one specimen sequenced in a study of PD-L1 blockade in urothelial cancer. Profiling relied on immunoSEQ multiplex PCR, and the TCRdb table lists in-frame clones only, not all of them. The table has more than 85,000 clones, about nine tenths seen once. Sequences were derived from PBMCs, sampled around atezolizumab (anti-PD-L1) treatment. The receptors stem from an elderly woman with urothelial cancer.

CDR3 in amino acids: CASSFHPPGGGDTEAFF. The CDR3 DNA is TGTGCCAGCAGTTTCCACCCTCCGGGAGGGGGAGACACTGAAGCTTTCTTT. The chain links TRBV7-2 to TRBJ1-1, with D possibly being TRBD1 (6 bases). Trimming stripped 6 bases from V and 3 bases from J, with 23 bases between. The CDR3 covers 17 residues. Germline CDR1 and CDR2: SGHTA and FQGNSA. The full variable domain, completed using reference TRBV7-2 and TRBJ1-1, is GAGVSQSPSNKVTEKGKDVELRCDPISGHTALYWYRQSLGQGLEFLIYFQGNSAPDKSGLPSDRFSAERTGGSVSTLTIQRTQQEDSAVYLCASSFHPPGGGDTEAFFGQGTRLTVV.

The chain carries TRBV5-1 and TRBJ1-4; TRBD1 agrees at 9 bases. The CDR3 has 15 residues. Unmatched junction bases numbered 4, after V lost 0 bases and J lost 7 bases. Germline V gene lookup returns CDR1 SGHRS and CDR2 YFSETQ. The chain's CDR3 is CASSLAGTGIEKLFF. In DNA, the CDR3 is TGCGCCAGCAGCTTGGCTGGGACAGGGATTGAAAAACTGTTTTTT.

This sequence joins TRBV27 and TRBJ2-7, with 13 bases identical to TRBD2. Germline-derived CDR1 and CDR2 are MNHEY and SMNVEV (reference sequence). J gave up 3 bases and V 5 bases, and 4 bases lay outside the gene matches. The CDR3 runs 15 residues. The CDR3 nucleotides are TGTGCCAGCAGTCCCCGACTAGCGGGAGGCTACGAGCAGTACTTC. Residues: CASSPRLAGGYEQYF.

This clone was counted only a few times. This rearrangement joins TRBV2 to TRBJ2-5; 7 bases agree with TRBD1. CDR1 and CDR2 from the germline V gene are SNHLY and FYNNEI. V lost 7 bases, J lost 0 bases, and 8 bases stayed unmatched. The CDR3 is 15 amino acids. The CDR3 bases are TGTGCCAGCACCTGGGGACAGAACTACCAAGAGACCCAGTACTTC. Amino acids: CASTWGQNYQETQYF.

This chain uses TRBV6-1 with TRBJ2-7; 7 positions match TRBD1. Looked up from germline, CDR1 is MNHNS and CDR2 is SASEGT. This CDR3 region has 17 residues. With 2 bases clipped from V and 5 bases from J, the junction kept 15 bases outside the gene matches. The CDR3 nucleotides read TGTGCCAGCAGTGAATCTGTCCTACAGGGGATTCTCGACGAGCAGTACTTC. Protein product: CASSESVLQGILDEQYF.

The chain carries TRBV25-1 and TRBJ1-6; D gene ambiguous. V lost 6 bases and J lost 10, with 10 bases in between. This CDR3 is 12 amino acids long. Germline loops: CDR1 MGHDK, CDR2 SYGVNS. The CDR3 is CASRDPGSPLHF. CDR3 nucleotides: TGTGCCAGCAGGGACCCGGGATCACCCCTCCACTTT.

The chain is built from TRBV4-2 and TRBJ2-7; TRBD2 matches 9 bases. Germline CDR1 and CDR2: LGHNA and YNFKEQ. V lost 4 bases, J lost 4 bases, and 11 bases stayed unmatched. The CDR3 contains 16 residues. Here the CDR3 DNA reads TGTGCCAGCAGCCTTCGGGGGATGGCGGGAGGGTACGAGCAGTACTTC. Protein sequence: CASSLRGMAGGYEQYF.

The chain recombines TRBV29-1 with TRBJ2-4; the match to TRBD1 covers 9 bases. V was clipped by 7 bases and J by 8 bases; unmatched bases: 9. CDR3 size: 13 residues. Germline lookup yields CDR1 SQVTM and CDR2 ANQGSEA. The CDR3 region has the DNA TGCAGCGGTTCGGTGGGACAGGGTTACATTCAGTACTTC. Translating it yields CSGSVGQGYIQYF. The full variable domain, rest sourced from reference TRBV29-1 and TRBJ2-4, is SAVISQKPSRDICQRGTSLTIQCQVDSQVTMMFWYRQQPGQSLTLIATANQGSEATYESGFVIDKFPISRPNLTFSTLTVSNMSPEDSSIYLCSGSVGQGYIQYFGAGTRLSVL.

CDR3 bases: TGTGCCAGCAGAGCAAATCCAGGGTTGGCAGATACGCAGTATTTT. This codes for CASRANPGLADTQYF. The V gene is TRBV6-4, the J gene TRBJ2-3; the D gene is possibly TRBD1 (5 bases). The CDR3 has 15 residues. Germline loops: CDR1 MRHNA, CDR2 SNTAGT. V lost 6 bases to trimming and J lost 4 bases, with 17 bases between them.

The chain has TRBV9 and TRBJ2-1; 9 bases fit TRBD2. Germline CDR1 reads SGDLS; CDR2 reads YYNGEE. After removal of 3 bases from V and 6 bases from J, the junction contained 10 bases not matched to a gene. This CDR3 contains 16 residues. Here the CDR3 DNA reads TGTGCCAGCAGCGCACACCTAGCGGGATCGGTCAATGAGCAGTTCTTC. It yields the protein CASSAHLAGSVNEQFF.

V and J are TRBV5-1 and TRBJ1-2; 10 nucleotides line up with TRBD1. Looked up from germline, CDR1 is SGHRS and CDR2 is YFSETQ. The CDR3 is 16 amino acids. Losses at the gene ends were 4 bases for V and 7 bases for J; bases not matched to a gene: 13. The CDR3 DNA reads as TGCGCCAGCAGCACTGAAGCCGGGACAGGGGATGCTGGCTACACCTTC. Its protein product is CASSTEAGTGDAGYTF.

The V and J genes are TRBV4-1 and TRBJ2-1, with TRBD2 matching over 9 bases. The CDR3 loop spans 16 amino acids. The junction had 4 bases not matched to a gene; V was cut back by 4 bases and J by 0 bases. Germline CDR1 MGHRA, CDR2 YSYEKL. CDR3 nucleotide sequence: TGCGCCAGCAGCCCACCAGCGGGAGGCTCCTACAATGAGCAGTTCTTC. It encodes CASSPPAGGSYNEQFF.

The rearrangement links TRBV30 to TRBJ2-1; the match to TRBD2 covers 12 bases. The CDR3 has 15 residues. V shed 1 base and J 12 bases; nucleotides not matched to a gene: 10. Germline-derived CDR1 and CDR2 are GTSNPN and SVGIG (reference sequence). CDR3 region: CAWSAGETSGRTQFF. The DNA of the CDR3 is TGTGCCTGGAGTGCTGGAGAAACTAGCGGGAGGACGCAGTTCTTC.

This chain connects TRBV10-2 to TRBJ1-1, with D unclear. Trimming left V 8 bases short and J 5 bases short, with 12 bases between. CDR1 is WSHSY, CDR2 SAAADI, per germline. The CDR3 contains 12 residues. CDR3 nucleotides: TGCGCCAGCTGGGCGGGAGGAACTGAAGCTTTCTTT. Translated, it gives CASWAGGTEAFF.

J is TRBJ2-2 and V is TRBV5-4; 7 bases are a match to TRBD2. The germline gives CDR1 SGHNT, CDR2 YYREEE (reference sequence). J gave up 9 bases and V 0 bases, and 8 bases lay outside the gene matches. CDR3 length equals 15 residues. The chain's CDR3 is CASSLGGRSYRELFF. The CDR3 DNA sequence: TGTGCCAGCAGCTTGGGCGGGAGATCTTACCGGGAGCTGTTTTTT.

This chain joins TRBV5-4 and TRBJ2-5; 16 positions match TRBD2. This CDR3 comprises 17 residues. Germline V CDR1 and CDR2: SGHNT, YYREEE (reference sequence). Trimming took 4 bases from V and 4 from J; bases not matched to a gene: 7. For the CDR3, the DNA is TGTGCCAGCAGCAAGGGACTAGCGGGAGGGGGAGGAGAGACCCAGTACTTC. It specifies CASSKGLAGGGGETQYF.

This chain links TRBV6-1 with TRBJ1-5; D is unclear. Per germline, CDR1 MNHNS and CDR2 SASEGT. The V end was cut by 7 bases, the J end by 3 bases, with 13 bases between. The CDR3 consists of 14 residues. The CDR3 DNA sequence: TGTGCCAGCACAGAGGGAGGGAACAATCAGCCCCAGCATTTT. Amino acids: CASTEGGNNQPQHF.

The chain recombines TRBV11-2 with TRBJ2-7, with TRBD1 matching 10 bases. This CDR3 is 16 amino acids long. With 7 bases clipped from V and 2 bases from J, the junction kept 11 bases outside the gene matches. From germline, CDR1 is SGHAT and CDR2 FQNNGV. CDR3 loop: CASIQEGGQGPYEQYF. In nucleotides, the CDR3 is TGTGCCAGCATCCAGGAGGGGGGACAGGGGCCCTACGAGCAGTACTTC.

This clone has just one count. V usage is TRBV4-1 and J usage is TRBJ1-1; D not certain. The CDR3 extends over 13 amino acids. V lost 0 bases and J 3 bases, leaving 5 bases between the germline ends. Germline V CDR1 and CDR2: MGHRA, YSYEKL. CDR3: CASSQDRDTEAFF. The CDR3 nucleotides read TGCGCCAGCAGCCAAGATCGGGACACTGAAGCTTTCTTT.

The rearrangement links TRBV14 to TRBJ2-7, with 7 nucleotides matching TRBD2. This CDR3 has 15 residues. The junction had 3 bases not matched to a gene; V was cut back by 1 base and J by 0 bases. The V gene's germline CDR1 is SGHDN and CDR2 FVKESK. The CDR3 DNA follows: TGTGCCAGCAGCCAAGTACCGGGGGGCTCCTACGAGCAGTACTTC. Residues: CASSQVPGGSYEQYF.

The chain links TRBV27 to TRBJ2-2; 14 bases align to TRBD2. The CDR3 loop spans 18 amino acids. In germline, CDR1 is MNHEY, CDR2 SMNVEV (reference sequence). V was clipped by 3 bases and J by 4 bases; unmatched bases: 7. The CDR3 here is CASSFRLAGGPGTGELFF. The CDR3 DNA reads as TGTGCCAGCAGTTTTCGACTAGCGGGAGGGCCGGGCACCGGGGAGCTGTTTTTT.

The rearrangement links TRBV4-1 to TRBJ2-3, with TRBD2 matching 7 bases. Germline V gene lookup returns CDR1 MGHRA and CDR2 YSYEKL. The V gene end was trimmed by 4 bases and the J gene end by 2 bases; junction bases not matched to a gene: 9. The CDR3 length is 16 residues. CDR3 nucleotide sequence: TGCGCCAGCAGCCTTTGGGCCAGCGGGGCCACAGATACGCAGTATTTT. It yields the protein CASSLWASGATDTQYF.

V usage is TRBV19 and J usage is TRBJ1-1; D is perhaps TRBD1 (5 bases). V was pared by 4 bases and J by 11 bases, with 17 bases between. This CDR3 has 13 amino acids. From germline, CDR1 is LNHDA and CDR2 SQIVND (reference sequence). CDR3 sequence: CASSTNLQGVAFF. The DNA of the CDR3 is TGTGCCAGTAGTACTAACCTCCAGGGTGTCGCTTTCTTT.

The CDR3 loop is CASSLAIWDRGDNEQFF. The CDR3 nucleotides read TGTGCCAGCAGCTTAGCGATCTGGGACAGGGGGGATAATGAGCAGTTCTTC. This rearrangement joins TRBV11-1 to TRBJ2-1, with TRBD1 identical over 11 bases. The junction had 8 bases not matched to a gene; V was cut back by 0 bases and J by 7 bases. The germline CDR1 and CDR2 sequences are SGHAT and FQDESV (reference sequence). This CDR3 comprises 17 residues.

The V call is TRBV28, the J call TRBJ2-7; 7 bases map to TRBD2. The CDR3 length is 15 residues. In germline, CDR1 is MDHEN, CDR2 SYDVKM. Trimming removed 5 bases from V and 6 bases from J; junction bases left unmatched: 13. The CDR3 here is CASSPHDVGGGEQYF. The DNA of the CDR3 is TGTGCCAGCAGTCCCCACGATGTGGGGGGGGGCGAGCAGTACTTC.

The CDR3, as DNA: TGCGCCAGCAGCCTCGGACAGGGCCAAGAGACCCAGTACTTC. It codes for CASSLGQGQETQYF. The V call is TRBV5-1, the J call TRBJ2-5; 8 bases are shared with TRBD1. Trimming cost V 4 bases and J 1 base; bases outside gene matches: 3. CDR3 length: 14 residues. CDR1 and CDR2 (germline): SGHRS, YFSETQ. The full variable domain, completed using reference TRBV5-1 and TRBJ2-5, is KAGVTQTPRYLIKTRGQQVTLSCSPISGHRSVSWYQQTPGQGLQFLFEYFSETQRNKGNFPGRFSGRQFSNSRSEMNVSTLELGDSALYLCASSLGQGQETQYFGPGTRLLVL.

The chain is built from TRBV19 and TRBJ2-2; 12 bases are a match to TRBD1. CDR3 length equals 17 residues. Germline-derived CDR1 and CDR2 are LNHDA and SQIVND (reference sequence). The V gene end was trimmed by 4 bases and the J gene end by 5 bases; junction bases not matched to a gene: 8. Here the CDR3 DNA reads TGTGCCAGTAGTACCGGGACAGGGGGCGCGAGTACCGGGGAGCTGTTTTTT. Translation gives CASSTGTGGASTGELFF.

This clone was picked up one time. The CDR3, as DNA: TGTGCCAGCGTCAGGGACAGCTCCTACAATGAGCAGTTCTTC. It yields the protein CASVRDSSYNEQFF. The chain has TRBV19 and TRBJ2-1, with 7 bases matching TRBD1. V gave up 9 bases and J gave up 0 bases; unmatched junction bases: 5. The CDR3 is 14 amino acids. Looked up from germline, CDR1 is LNHDA and CDR2 is SQIVND (reference sequence).